These 2 T cell receptor beta chains were sequenced from one sample in a study of cytomegalovirus exposure and HLA in healthy donors. It was with 60 Vbeta and 13 Jbeta primers that the PCR ran. The repertoire was sequenced with immunoSEQ multiplex PCR; TCRdb's copy has only in-frame clones and lacks some. The top ten hold 5.5% to 8% of the sample, which has around 140,000 clones, 74% seen once. Sequencing used PBMCs. Receptor source: a male donor in good health and CMV-seronegative.

V and J are TRBV6-1 and TRBJ1-2; no firm D call. V was cut by 2 bases and J by 2 bases, with 12 bases left in between. This CDR3 is 15 amino acids long. The V gene's germline CDR1 is MNHNS and CDR2 SASEGT. The CDR3 sequence is CASSELGKINYGYTF. The CDR3 DNA follows: TGTGCCAGCAGTGAACTTGGCAAAATCAACTATGGCTACACCTTC.

The chain uses TRBV6-5 and TRBJ2-3, with a possible D match to TRBD1 (8 bases). The germline gives CDR1 MNHEY, CDR2 SVGAGI. The CDR3 covers 15 residues. V was clipped by 2 bases and J by 5 bases, with 14 bases between them. The CDR3 region has the DNA TGTGCCAGCAGTTACCAGACAGGGGAGGGAGATACGCAGTATTTT. Amino acid sequence: CASSYQTGEGDTQYF.